These T cell receptor beta chains were read from a single sample in a study of post-analysis software for immune sequencing data. TCRdb used MiXCR to reprocess the PCR reads, holding one entry per CDR3 protein. The sample consists of 170,000 or so distinct CDR3 sequences, 25% to 35% of them appearing once. The sequencing sample was made of blood. These receptors originate from a girl aged 10 to 17 with multiple sclerosis. CDR3s include the opening cysteine and the closing phenylalanine or tryptophan. D genes are given only for firm matches. Clone size is stated in some rows and not others, as once, few, many or a class when expanded.

V gene: TRBV6-6
D gene: NA
J gene: TRBJ1-1
clone size: NA
CDR3 protein: CASRTQTNTEAFF
CDR3 DNA: TGTGCCAGCAGGACGCAGACCAACACTGAAGCTTTCTTT

V gene: TRBV9
D gene: TRBD1
J gene: TRBJ2-5
clone size: NA
CDR3 protein: CASSGTGGKETQYF
CDR3 DNA: TGTGCCAGCAGCGGGACAGGGGGAAAGGAGACCCAGTACTTC

V gene: TRBV6-1
D gene: NA
J gene: TRBJ1-6
clone size: few
CDR3 protein: CAINRDRNSPLHF
CDR3 DNA: TGTGCCATCAACAGGGATCGTAATTCACCCCTCCACTTT

V gene: TRBV20-1
D gene: NA
J gene: TRBJ2-1
clone size: NA
CDR3 protein: CSARDGRGGSYNEQFF
CDR3 DNA: TGCAGTGCTAGAGATGGGAGGGGGGGTTCCTACAATGAGCAGTTCTTC

V gene: TRBV2
D gene: TRBD2
J gene: TRBJ2-4
clone size: NA
CDR3 protein: CASKGRAGGVKNIQYF
CDR3 DNA: TGTGCCAGCAAGGGAAGAGCGGGAGGCGTCAAAAACATTCAGTACTTC

V gene: TRBV5-1
D gene: TRBD1
J gene: TRBJ1-1
clone size: many
CDR3 protein: CASSWLGRQGKTEAFF
CDR3 DNA: TGCGCCAGCAGCTGGCTCGGTCGACAGGGGAAGACTGAAGCTTTCTTT

V gene: TRBV18
D gene: TRBD2
J gene: TRBJ2-4
clone size: few
CDR3 protein: CASSPAPSGRDGNIQYF
CDR3 DNA: TGTGCCAGCTCACCAGCGCCTAGCGGGAGGGATGGAAACATTCAGTACTTC

V gene: TRBV2
D gene: NA
J gene: TRBJ1-4
clone size: few
CDR3 protein: CASSDGQTNEKLFF
CDR3 DNA: TGTGCCAGCAGTGACGGACAAACTAATGAAAAACTGTTTTTT

V gene: TRBV12-3/TRBV12-4
D gene: NA
J gene: TRBJ2-5
clone size: many
CDR3 protein: CASTLGTSQETQYF
CDR3 DNA: TGTGCCAGCACCCTGGGGACGTCCCAAGAGACCCAGTACTTC

V gene: TRBV2
D gene: TRBD2
J gene: TRBJ2-1
clone size: NA
CDR3 protein: CASRITLPSSSGRDNEQFF
CDR3 DNA: TGTGCCAGCAGAATAACTCTACCTTCCTCTAGCGGGAGGGACAATGAGCAGTTCTTC